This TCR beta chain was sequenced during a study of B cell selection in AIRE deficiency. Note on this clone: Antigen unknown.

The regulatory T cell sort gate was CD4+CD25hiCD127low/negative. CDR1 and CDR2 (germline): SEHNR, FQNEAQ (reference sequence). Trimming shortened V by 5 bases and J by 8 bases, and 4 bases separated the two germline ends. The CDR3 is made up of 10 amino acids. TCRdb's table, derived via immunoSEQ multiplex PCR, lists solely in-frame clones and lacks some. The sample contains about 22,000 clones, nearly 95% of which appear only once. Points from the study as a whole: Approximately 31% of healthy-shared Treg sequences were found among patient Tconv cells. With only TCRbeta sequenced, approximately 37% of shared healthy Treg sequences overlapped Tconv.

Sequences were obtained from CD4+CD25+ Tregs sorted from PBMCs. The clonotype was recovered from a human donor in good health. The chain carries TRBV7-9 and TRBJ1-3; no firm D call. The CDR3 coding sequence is TGTGCCAGCAGCGGGGACACCATATATTTT. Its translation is CASSGDTIYF.